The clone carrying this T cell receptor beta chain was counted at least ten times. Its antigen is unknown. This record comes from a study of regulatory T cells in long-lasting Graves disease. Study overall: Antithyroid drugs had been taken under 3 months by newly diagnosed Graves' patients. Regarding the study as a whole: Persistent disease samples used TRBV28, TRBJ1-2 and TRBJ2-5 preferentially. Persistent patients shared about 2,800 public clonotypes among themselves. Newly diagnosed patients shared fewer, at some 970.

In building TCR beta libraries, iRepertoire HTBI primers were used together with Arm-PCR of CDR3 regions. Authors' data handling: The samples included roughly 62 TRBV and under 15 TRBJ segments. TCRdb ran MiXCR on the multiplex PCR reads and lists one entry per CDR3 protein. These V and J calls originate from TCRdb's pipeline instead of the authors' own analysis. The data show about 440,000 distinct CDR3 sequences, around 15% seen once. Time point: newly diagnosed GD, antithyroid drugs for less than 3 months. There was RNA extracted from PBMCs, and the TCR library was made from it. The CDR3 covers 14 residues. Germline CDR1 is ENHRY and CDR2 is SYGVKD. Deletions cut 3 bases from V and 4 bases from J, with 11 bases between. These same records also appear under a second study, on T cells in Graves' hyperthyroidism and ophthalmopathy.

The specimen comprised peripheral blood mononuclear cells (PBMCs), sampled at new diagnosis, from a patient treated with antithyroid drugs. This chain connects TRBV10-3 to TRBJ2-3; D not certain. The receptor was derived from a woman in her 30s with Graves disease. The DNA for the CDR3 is TGTGCCATCAGTGAAATCGCACGGGCAGATACGCAGTATTTT. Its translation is CAISEIARADTQYF.